The 27 T cell receptor beta chains reported below all come from one sample, sequenced in a study of T-cell reconstitution after alpha-beta-depleted transplantation in children. Molecular barcoding with unique molecular identifiers was used for the TCRbeta library. Each CDR3 protein is one row after TCRdb ran MiXCR on the PCR reads. The profile shows around 600,000 distinct CDR3 sequences, approximately 22% of them singletons. Sequenced material: PBMCs, mostly from graft donor cells, taken 360 days after TCRalphabeta/CD19-depleted stem cell transplant. The receptors shown here come from a boy in the first two years of life who had a stem cell transplant for acute myeloid leukemia, so the T cells may come from the graft donor.

CDR3 nucleotide sequence: TGTGCCAGCTCGGACAGGGGGCAGGAGGGCAATGAGCAGTTCTTC. Translating gives CASSDRGQEGNEQFF. J is TRBJ2-1 and V is TRBV18; 11 bases line up with TRBD1. CDR3 length: 15 amino acids. Germline loops: CDR1 KGHSH, CDR2 LQKENI. With 6 bases clipped from V and 6 bases from J, the junction kept 7 bases outside the gene matches. Looking up the rest from reference TRBV18 and TRBJ2-1 gives the full variable domain: NAGVMQNPRHLVRRRGQEARLRCSPMKGHSHVYWYRQLPEEGLKFMVYLQKENIIDESGMPKERFSAEFPKEGPSILRIQQVVRGDSAAYFCASSDRGQEGNEQFFGPGTRLTVL.

The chain is built from TRBV4-1 and TRBJ2-3, with D perhaps assigned TRBD1 or TRBD2 (5 bases each). This CDR3 is 17 amino acids long. In germline, CDR1 is MGHRA, CDR2 YSYEKL. V dropped 3 bases and J dropped 5 bases, with 21 bases sitting between them. The CDR3 DNA reads TGCGCCAGCAGCCATACCTTCAGGGACCCCGCGGGAGATACGCAGTATTTT. Translation: CASSHTFRDPAGDTQYF.

A remark on this clonotype: This clone may be a read error of a much larger clone one base away. The V gene is TRBV5-1, the J gene TRBJ2-2; the match to TRBD1 covers 9 bases. Germline assignment: CDR1 SGHRS and CDR2 YFSETQ. The CDR3 length is 13 residues. V dropped 3 bases and J dropped 6; count of bases not matched to a gene: 0. The CDR3 loop is CASSWTGAGELFF. The CDR3 region has the DNA TGCGCCAGCAGCTGGACAGGGGCCGGGGAGCTGTTTTTT.

This rearrangement joins TRBV20-1 to TRBJ2-7; TRBD1 might be the D (5 bases). This CDR3 comprises 15 residues. The germline gives CDR1 DFQATT, CDR2 SNEGSKA (reference sequence). Trimming removed 6 bases at V and 1 base at J, with 19 bases between. In DNA form, the CDR3 reads TGCAGTGCCCTGGACATGATCCCTTCTTCCTACGAGCAGTACTTC. As protein: CSALDMIPSSYEQYF.

The table lists this clonotype with many counts. The J gene is TRBJ1-2, the V gene TRBV6-2 or TRBV6-3; maybe TRBD1 (6 bases). The length of the CDR3 is 13 residues. Germline V gene data show CDR1 as MNHEY and CDR2 as SVGEGT. The V end lost 8 bases, the J end lost 0 bases, and 10 bases lay between the germline ends. The CDR3 DNA reads TGTGCCAGCTGGACAGCCGCTAACTATGGCTACACCTTC. Amino acids: CASWTAANYGYTF.

This clonotype occurred a few times. The rearrangement joins TRBV3-1 to TRBJ1-5; maybe TRBD1 (5 bases). This CDR3 has 16 amino acids. Trimming pared 0 bases from V and 2 bases from J, leaving 11 bases between. Germline V gene lookup returns CDR1 LGHDT and CDR2 YNNKEL (reference sequence). In DNA form, the CDR3 reads TGTGCCAGCAGCCAAGATATGGGGCTTGGCAATCAGCCCCAGCATTTT. Translating gives CASSQDMGLGNQPQHF.

The rearrangement links TRBV21-1 to TRBJ1-1; the table gives TRBD1 as D, unverified against the DNA. TRBV21-1 constitutes a pseudogene. This CDR3 is 14 amino acids long. The CDR3 sequence is CASSKEDRGLIAFF. CDR3 nucleotide sequence: TGTGCCAGCAGCAAAGAGGACAGGGGTTTAATAGCTTTCTTT.

This clonotype was detected a few times. The CDR3 DNA reads as TGTGCCAGCACCTCCGTCGGGGGAGAGAATTCACCCCTCCACTTT. It codes for CASTSVGGENSPLHF. This chain links TRBV6-1 with TRBJ1-6; TRBD1 might be the D (5 bases). There are 15 residues in the CDR3. The germline V gene encodes CDR1 MNHNS and CDR2 SASEGT. V was trimmed by 7 bases and J by 7 bases, leaving 17 bases between them.

A remark on this clonotype: Being one base from a much bigger clone, this may be a read error. This chain connects TRBV20-1 to TRBJ2-2; 10 bases are shared with TRBD1. CDR1 is DFQATT, CDR2 SNEGSKA, per germline (reference sequence). The CDR3 is made up of 17 amino acids. Here the CDR3 reads CCARVPSGTGVTGELFF. As DNA, the CDR3 is TGCTGTGCTAGAGTCCCGTCCGGGACAGGGGTCACCGGGGAGCTGTTTTTT.

This clonotype was found a few times. The CDR3 reads CATSGRRGGGTDTQYF. As DNA, the CDR3 is TGTGCCACCAGCGGCCGAAGAGGGGGAGGAACAGATACGCAGTATTTT. This chain connects TRBV15 to TRBJ2-3; tentatively, D is TRBD1 or TRBD2 (6 bases each). CDR1 is LNHNV and CDR2 is YYDKDF in the germline V gene (reference sequence). This CDR3 region has 16 residues. Between the trimmed V and J ends, which lost 5 bases and 3 bases, there was a span of 18 bases. Full variable domain (outside the CDR3, taken from reference TRBV15 and TRBJ2-3): DAMVIQNPRYQVTQFGKPVTLSCSQTLNHNVMYWYQQKSSQAPKLLFHYYDKDFNNEADTPDNFQSRRPNTSFCFLDIRSPGLGDTAMYLCATSGRRGGGTDTQYFGPGTRLTVL.

This clonotype was seen a handful of times. V is TRBV5-1 and J is TRBJ2-1; TRBD2 matches 8 bases. The CDR3 covers 14 residues. V lost 4 bases, J lost 6 bases, and 6 bases stayed unmatched. CDR1 SGHRS and CDR2 YFSETQ come from the germline V gene. CDR3 DNA: TGCGCCAGCAGCATACCGGGACTAGGCAATGAGCAGTTCTTC. Translated, it gives CASSIPGLGNEQFF.

This chain joins TRBV11-2 and TRBJ2-3; D tentatively fits TRBD1 or TRBD2 (6 bases each). Deletions cut 6 bases from V and 0 bases from J, with 22 bases between. This CDR3 comprises 18 residues. From germline, CDR1 is SGHAT and CDR2 FQNNGV. The CDR3 reads CASRAKGDWGFSTDTQYF. The CDR3 coding sequence is TGTGCCAGCAGGGCAAAGGGGGACTGGGGATTTAGCACAGATACGCAGTATTTT.

The genes are TRBV4-1 and TRBJ1-1; D is unclear. Germline values: CDR1 MGHRA, CDR2 YSYEKL. Between the trimmed V and J ends, which lost 0 bases and 11 bases, there was a span of 10 bases. The CDR3 has 12 residues. CDR3 region: CASSQEPGLAFF. CDR3 DNA sequence: TGCGCCAGCAGCCAAGAGCCGGGTCTGGCTTTCTTT.

V gene TRBV4-3 combines with J gene TRBJ1-3; the match to TRBD1 covers 10 bases. The CDR3 spans 15 residues. Trimming cost V 5 bases and J 3 bases; bases outside gene matches: 4. Germline V gene lookup returns CDR1 LGHNA and CDR2 YSLEER. The CDR3 loop is CASSRQGAVGNTIYF. Here the CDR3 DNA reads TGCGCCAGCAGCAGACAGGGGGCTGTTGGAAACACCATATATTTT.

The rearrangement uses TRBV11-2 and TRBJ2-1, with a tentative D call TRBD2 (5 bases). Trimming removed 8 bases at V and 8 bases at J, with 13 bases between. Germline CDR1 SGHAT, CDR2 FQNNGV. The CDR3 covers 12 residues. CDR3 protein: CASRGRGYEQFF. The CDR3 DNA follows: TGTGCCAGCCGCGGCCGGGGATATGAGCAGTTCTTC.

This chain links TRBV6-1 with TRBJ2-1, with 9 bases that match TRBD1. J lost 8 bases, V lost 2 bases, and 7 bases had no gene match. Per the germline V gene, CDR1 is MNHNS and CDR2 is SASEGT. This CDR3 region has 15 residues. The CDR3 sequence is CASSEPGQGDDEQFF. DNA of the CDR3: TGTGCCAGCAGTGAACCGGGACAGGGTGATGATGAGCAGTTCTTC.

This clonotype was detected many times. The rearrangement links TRBV11-2 to TRBJ2-1, with no clear D. The CDR3 totals 12 residues. V shed 5 bases and J shed 5 bases, with 7 bases lying between them. Germline V gene lookup returns CDR1 SGHAT and CDR2 FQNNGV. The CDR3 loop is CASSSRDNEQFF. The CDR3 nucleotides are TGTGCCAGCAGCAGCCGGGACAATGAGCAGTTCTTC.

Only a few counts were recorded for this clonotype. V gene TRBV10-3 combines with J gene TRBJ2-1; 10 bases line up with TRBD1. This CDR3 has 16 residues. The V segment lost 3 bases and the J segment 9 bases; nucleotides outside the gene matches: 11. The V gene's germline CDR1 is ENHRY and CDR2 SYGVKD. For the CDR3, the DNA is TGTGCCATCAGTGACGTTATCCGGGACAGGGGAAGTGAGCAGTTCTTC. Protein sequence: CAISDVIRDRGSEQFF.

A remark on this clonotype: Since a much larger clone is just one base distant, this may be a read error. The V and J genes are TRBV12-3 or TRBV12-4 and TRBJ2-5; D is possibly TRBD1 (6 bases). The J call may be incorrect, as the DNA end agrees better with TRBJ2-1. This CDR3 region has 15 residues. The CDR3 bases are TGTGCCAGCAGCAACTTCCAGGGGAGACAAGAGACCCAGTTCTTC. Its protein is CASSNFQGRQETQFF.

This clonotype was detected a few times. The chain joins TRBV7-3 to TRBJ2-3, with D unresolved. The germline CDR1 and CDR2 sequences are SGHTA and FQGTGA. The CDR3 covers 18 residues. V was shortened by 6 bases and J by 2 bases, with 24 bases between the two germline ends. Here the CDR3 DNA reads TGTGCCAGCAGGGTCTACAGCCGTCGTCCGCAACCCACAGATACGCAGTATTTT. Encoded protein: CASRVYSRRPQPTDTQYF.

The table lists this clonotype with a few counts. V and J are TRBV20-1 and TRBJ2-2; no clear D. The V and J ends lost 6 bases and 6 bases respectively, with 11 bases between them. Looked up from germline, CDR1 is DFQATT and CDR2 is SNEGSKA (reference sequence). This CDR3 has 12 residues. The CDR3 DNA is TGCAGTGCCAGAAGGGCAGCCGGGGAGCTGTTTTTT. Translated, it gives CSARRAAGELFF.

This clonotype was detected a few times. The chain employs TRBV10-3 and TRBJ2-1; D not resolved. CDR3 length: 13 residues. The germline V gene encodes CDR1 ENHRY and CDR2 SYGVKD. With 7 bases removed from V and 4 bases from J, the gap between germline ends came to 11 bases. The CDR3 nucleotides are TGTGCCATCAAGAGCCCTCCTTACAATGAGCAGTTCTTC. As protein: CAIKSPPYNEQFF.

The chain has TRBV4-1 and TRBJ2-2, with 7 bases aligning to TRBD1. CDR1 MGHRA and CDR2 YSYEKL come from the germline V gene. V gave up 3 bases and J gave up 8 bases; unmatched junction bases: 9. The CDR3 sequence is 15 residues long. CDR3 sequence: CASSHLRTGSGELFF. The CDR3 nucleotides read TGCGCCAGCAGCCATCTGCGGACAGGTTCGGGGGAGCTGTTTTTT.

The chain is built from TRBV6-1 and TRBJ1-1; tentatively, D is TRBD1 (5 bases). This CDR3 is built from 14 residues. V lost 6 bases and J lost 4, with 15 bases in between. Germline V gives CDR1 MNHNS, CDR2 SASEGT. In DNA, the CDR3 is TGTGCCAGCAGGGTGGGGGTGTGGAGCACTGAAGCTTTCTTT. Translated: CASRVGVWSTEAFF.

In its sample, this clonotype was seen a few times. This rearrangement joins TRBV7-7 to TRBJ2-1; 14 bases line up with TRBD2. The CDR3 has 16 residues. In germline, CDR1 is SSHAT, CDR2 FNYEAQ (reference sequence). After removal of 5 bases from V and 8 bases from J, the junction contained 8 bases not matched to a gene. CDR3 amino acids: CASSPGLAGAGYEQFF. The CDR3 DNA sequence: TGTGCCAGCAGCCCGGGACTAGCGGGGGCCGGGTATGAGCAGTTCTTC.

This clonotype has only a few counts. The chain links TRBV13 to TRBJ2-7, with TRBD2 as a possible D gene (5 bases). The CDR3 is made up of 14 amino acids. Germline V gene data show CDR1 as PRHDT and CDR2 as FYEKMQ (reference sequence). The V end lost 4 bases, the J end lost 0 bases, and 10 bases lay between the germline ends. CDR3 sequence: CASSSTRSSYEQYV. The CDR3 DNA is TGTGCCAGCAGCTCAACTAGAAGCTCCTACGAGCAGTACGTC.

This chain connects TRBV10-3 to TRBJ2-6, with D uncertain. V was cut by 6 bases and J by 0 bases, with 6 bases left in between. Per germline, CDR1 ENHRY and CDR2 SYGVKD. The CDR3 totals 14 residues. CDR3: CAIRLNSGANVLTF. DNA for the CDR3: TGTGCCATCAGACTCAACTCTGGGGCCAACGTCCTGACTTTC.